These T cell receptor beta chains were read from a single sample in a study of OX40 agonist ivuxolimab in advanced cancers. Produced via immunoSEQ multiplex PCR; TCRdb's table is partial and in-frame only. The table includes some 53,000 clones, roughly 92% detected once. The sample was CD4+ or CD8+ T cells sorted from blood, taken in a trial of the OX40 agonist ivuxolimab. These receptors were collected from an adult with an advanced solid tumor such as melanoma, head and neck, liver or kidney cancer. Each CDR3 is given with its conserved first and last residue. Each record gives: J gene, V gene, clone size, CDR3 protein. Expanded clones get a size class; other rows say once, few or many, or leave the size out.

>TRBJ2-1|TRBV10-1|NA
CASSESWGVNEQFF
>TRBJ1-1|TRBV4-1|NA
CASSQDEGNTEAFF
>TRBJ2-5|TRBV27|NA
CASSLRSVGGQETQYF
>TRBJ1-1|TRBV5-1|NA
CASSLTGDNTEAFF
>TRBJ2-7|TRBV30|NA
CAWSVLLAYEQYF
>TRBJ2-3|TRBV15|NA
CATRRAGPTDTQYF
>TRBJ1-1|TRBV28|NA
CASSGTGGMNTEAFF
>TRBJ1-5|TRBV5-1|NA
CASSLVGRNNQPQHF
>TRBJ2-7|TRBV27|once
CASPRQGSTSEQYF
>TRBJ1-1|TRBV30|NA
CAWTVFSEAFF
>TRBJ2-7|TRBV27|once
CASGANHEQYF
>TRBJ2-4|TRBV4-1|NA
CASSQESWGIVSNIQYF
>TRBJ2-1|TRBV27|NA
CASSPGTSYNEQFF
>TRBJ1-3|TRBV21-1|NA
CASSRPGQSGNTIYF
>TRBJ2-1|TRBV9|NA
CASSVGASGRYNEQFF
>TRBJ1-4|TRBV27|NA
CASRSGEKLFF
>TRBJ1-3|TRBV2|NA
CASRGTASGNTIYF
>TRBJ2-7|TRBV4-1|NA
CASSQDRLAGGRRYEQYF
>TRBJ1-2|TRBV6-1|NA
CASSEGSYGYTF
>TRBJ2-1|TRBV7-9|NA
CASSFGVGNEQFF
>TRBJ2-3|TRBV27|NA
CASSLFLAVGGTDTQYF
>TRBJ1-2|TRBV19|few
CASSISHGGGYGYTF
>TRBJ2-1|TRBV13|once
CASSGTLNNEQFF
>TRBJ2-1|TRBV19|NA
CASSIGNPGHEQFF
>TRBJ2-1|TRBV9|NA
CASSAEEGRNEQFF
>TRBJ1-1|TRBV14|few
CASSRRDTEAFF
>TRBJ1-5|TRBV4-2|NA
CASSQDGVDSPYSNQPQHF
>TRBJ2-7|TRBV28|NA
CASGAFETNHYEQYF
>TRBJ2-3|TRBV19|once
CASSRSRGDTQYF
>TRBJ1-1|TRBV4-1|NA
CASSQVPGPPTEAFF
>TRBJ1-1|TRBV6-5|NA
CASSYDDRVGTEAFF
>TRBJ2-1|TRBV7-8|NA
CASSLVTSGILLYNEQFF
>TRBJ1-5|TRBV9|few
CASSAGLSNQPQHF
>TRBJ2-7|TRBV27|NA
CASSLLAGGISEQYF
>TRBJ2-1|TRBV2|NA
CASREGPRATAYNEQFF
>TRBJ2-1|TRBV14|NA
CASSQGLASNEQFF
>TRBJ2-7|TRBV19|NA
CASTGDGGYEQYF
>TRBJ2-7|TRBV19|NA
CASSLTGAEQYF
>TRBJ2-7|TRBV10-1|NA
CASSESGVREQYF
>TRBJ2-3|TRBV27|NA
CASSRTEGLSHTQYF
>TRBJ1-4|TRBV5-4|NA
CASRRLGGLEQEDEKLFF
>TRBJ1-1|TRBV5-4|NA
CASSPFGQGNTEAFF
>TRBJ2-1|TRBV19|NA
CASSIAGVSYNEQFF
>TRBJ2-5|TRBV13|NA
CASSSNHRRETQYF
>TRBJ2-2|TRBV7-9|NA
CASRPGTPNTGELFF
>TRBJ2-1|TRBV10-3|NA
CAITSRSGEVDEQFF
>TRBJ2-1|TRBV9|NA
CASSVEGTSYNEQFF